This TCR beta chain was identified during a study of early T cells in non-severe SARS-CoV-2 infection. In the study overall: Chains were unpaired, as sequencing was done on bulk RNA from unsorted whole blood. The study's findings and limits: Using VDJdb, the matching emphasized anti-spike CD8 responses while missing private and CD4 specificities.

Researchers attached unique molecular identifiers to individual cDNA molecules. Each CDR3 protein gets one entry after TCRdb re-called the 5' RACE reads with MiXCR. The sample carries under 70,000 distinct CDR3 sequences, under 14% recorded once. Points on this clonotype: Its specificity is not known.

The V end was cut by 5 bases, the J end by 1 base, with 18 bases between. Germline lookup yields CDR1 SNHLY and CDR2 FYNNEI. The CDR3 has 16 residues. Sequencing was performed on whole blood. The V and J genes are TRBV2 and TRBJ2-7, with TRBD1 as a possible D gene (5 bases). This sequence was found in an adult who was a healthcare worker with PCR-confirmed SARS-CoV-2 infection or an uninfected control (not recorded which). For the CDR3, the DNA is TGTGCCAGCAGTAGGAGCTCCCGGACACAATCCTACGAGCAGTACTTC. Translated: CASSRSSRTQSYEQYF.